A single sample is the source of the 23 T cell receptor beta chains below, sequenced in a study of control samples from healthy donors and cancer patients. Clones were read by immunoSEQ multiplex PCR, and TCRdb kept only the in-frame ones, dropping some. The sample holds approximately 110,000 clones, approximately 90% seen once. The sequenced sample was blood. These receptors were obtained from a woman aged 45-60 years in good health.

The sample holds one count of this clone. The chain recombines TRBV3-1 (or the pseudogene TRBV3-2) with TRBJ1-1; weak D call: TRBD1 (6 bases). V shed 3 bases and J shed 8 bases, with 22 bases lying between them. Germline assignment: CDR1 LGHDT and CDR2 YNNKEL (reference sequence). The CDR3 extends over 16 amino acids. CDR3 nucleotide sequence: TGTGCCAGCAGCCATGCTCCGTCCTCCAGGACAGAAGAAGCTTTCTTT. As protein: CASSHAPSSRTEEAFF.

DNA for the CDR3: TGTGCCAGCAGTTTCTACCTCGGCACAGATACGCAGTATTTT. Residues: CASSFYLGTDTQYF. The chain couples TRBV27 to TRBJ2-3; D is unclear. The CDR3 is 14 amino acids. Germline V gene data show CDR1 as MNHEY and CDR2 as SMNVEV (reference sequence). Trimming cost V 3 bases and J 1 base, with 8 bases left between them.

The chain combines TRBV6-2 or TRBV6-3 with TRBJ2-3; 15 bases are shared with TRBD2. The CDR3 is made up of 19 amino acids. CDR1 is MNHEY and CDR2 is SVGEGT in the germline V gene. Unmatched junction bases numbered 10, after V lost 0 bases and J lost 6 bases. The CDR3 region is CASSYSIGRGLAGGDTQYF. The CDR3 bases are TGTGCCAGCAGTTACTCGATCGGCAGGGGACTAGCGGGAGGCGATACGCAGTATTTT.

The chain recombines TRBV27 with TRBJ2-1; tentatively, D is TRBD2 (6 bases). CDR1 is MNHEY, CDR2 SMNVEV, per germline (reference sequence). The germline V and J ends were trimmed by 4 bases and 5 bases, with 15 bases remaining between them. This CDR3 has 15 residues. As DNA, the CDR3 is TGTGCCAGCAGTTCCCTGACTAGGTGGGACAATGAGCAGTTCTTC. Its protein product is CASSSLTRWDNEQFF.

The gene calls are TRBV28 and TRBJ2-7; 13 bases match TRBD2. Looked up from germline, CDR1 is MDHEN and CDR2 is SYDVKM. Trimming removed 5 bases from V and 2 bases from J; junction bases left unmatched: 3. This CDR3 contains 15 residues. CDR3 in DNA: TGTGCCAGCAGTCAGACTAGCGGGGGGCCCTACGAGCAGTACTTC. Translating it yields CASSQTSGGPYEQYF. The whole variable domain, remainder taken from reference TRBV28 and TRBJ2-7, is DVKVTQSSRYLVKRTGEKVFLECVQDMDHENMFWYRQDPGLGLRLIYFSYDVKMKEKGDIPEGYSVSREKKERFSLILESASTNQTSMYLCASSQTSGGPYEQYFGPGTRLTVT.

The chain joins TRBV7-8 to TRBJ2-3; 7 bases are shared with TRBD2. With 5 bases clipped from V and 2 bases from J, the junction kept 10 bases outside the gene matches. The CDR3 is made up of 16 amino acids. Germline V gene data show CDR1 as SGHVS and CDR2 as FQNEAQ. This CDR3 is CASSAFWGGITDTQYF. Written as DNA, the CDR3 is TGTGCCAGCAGCGCCTTTTGGGGGGGGATCACAGATACGCAGTATTTT.

This clone was found many times. V gene TRBV18 combines with J gene TRBJ1-5, with 7 bases identical to TRBD1. Germline V gene data show CDR1 as KGHSH and CDR2 as LQKENI. CDR3 length: 14 amino acids. Losses at the gene ends were 3 bases for V and 1 base for J; bases not matched to a gene: 0. The CDR3 loop is CASSPGQSNQPQHF. CDR3 in DNA: TGTGCCAGCTCACCGGGACAGAGCAATCAGCCCCAGCATTTT.

The J gene is TRBJ2-6, the V gene TRBV2; possible D gene TRBD1, 6 bases. Trimming took 4 bases from V and 2 from J, leaving 6 bases between them. Germline V CDR1 and CDR2: SNHLY, FYNNEI. The CDR3 runs to 14 residues. DNA for the CDR3: TGTGCCAGCAGTGGACAGGCTGGGGCCAACGTCCTGACTTTC. Protein product: CASSGQAGANVLTF. Complete variable domain (other parts from reference TRBV2 and TRBJ2-6): EPEVTQTPSHQVTQMGQEVILRCVPISNHLYFYWYRQILGQKVEFLVSFYNNEISEKSEIFDDQFSVERPDGSNFTLKIRSTKLEDSAMYFCASSGQAGANVLTFGAGSRLTVL.

This chain uses TRBV30 with TRBJ1-6, with D tentatively TRBD1 (6 bases). Germline V gene lookup returns CDR1 GTSNPN and CDR2 SVGIG (reference sequence). Deletions cut 4 bases from V and 10 bases from J, with 11 bases between. The CDR3 consists of 12 residues. The CDR3 reads CAWTSTGSPLHF. DNA of the CDR3: TGTGCCTGGACTTCAACAGGGTCACCCCTCCACTTT.

The V gene is TRBV18, the J gene TRBJ2-7; D call uncertain. The CDR3 has 12 amino acids. Germline CDR1 is KGHSH and CDR2 is LQKENI. Deletions cut 3 bases from V and 0 bases from J, with 3 bases between. CDR3 DNA sequence: TGTGCCAGCTCACCCAGCTCCTACGAGCAGTACTTC. Residues: CASSPSSYEQYF.

J is TRBJ1-6 and V is TRBV6-4, with 9 bases lining up with TRBD1. This CDR3 region has 14 residues. Germline trimming cut 6 bases from V and 12 bases from J; bases unmatched to any gene: 9. Germline values: CDR1 MRHNA, CDR2 SNTAGT. Written as DNA, the CDR3 is TGTGCCAGCAGCGCGGGACAGGGCTTCGAACCCCTCCACTTT. Its protein is CASSAGQGFEPLHF.

The chain joins TRBV5-4 to TRBJ2-3, with TRBD1 as a possible D gene (5 bases). The germline V gene has CDR1 SGHNT and CDR2 YYREEE (reference sequence). Trimming took off 4 bases at V and 3 bases at J, with 15 bases between the two ends. The CDR3 covers 15 residues. The CDR3 is CASSVDLGATDTQYF. As DNA, the CDR3 is TGTGCCAGCAGCGTGGACCTTGGGGCAACAGATACGCAGTATTTT.

The chain joins TRBV6-5 to TRBJ2-3; 7 bases align to TRBD1. V trimming: 6 bases; J trimming: 2 bases; junction bases outside the gene matches: 5. The germline V gene has CDR1 MNHEY and CDR2 SVGAGI. CDR3 length: 14 amino acids. The CDR3 DNA follows: TGTGCCAGCAGGGGAGACAGGGACACAGATACGCAGTATTTT. Amino acid sequence: CASRGDRDTDTQYF.

The genes are TRBV6-2 or TRBV6-3 and TRBJ2-3; 7 bases line up with TRBD1. CDR3 size: 16 residues. J lost 1 base, V lost 5 bases, and 9 bases had no gene match. CDR1 is MNHEY and CDR2 is SVGEGT in the germline V gene. The CDR3 spells CASSLWTGGGTDTQYF. The CDR3, as DNA: TGTGCCAGCAGTCTTTGGACAGGAGGTGGCACAGATACGCAGTATTTT.

The genes are TRBV3-1 (or the pseudogene TRBV3-2) and TRBJ2-3; 10 bases fit TRBD2. CDR3 size: 14 residues. Germline trimming cut 6 bases from V and 2 bases from J; bases unmatched to any gene: 2. Looked up from germline, CDR1 is LGHDT and CDR2 is YNNKEL (reference sequence). The CDR3 nucleotides read TGTGCCAGCAGAGCGGGGGGGTCCACAGATACGCAGTATTTT. As protein: CASRAGGSTDTQYF.

The chain carries TRBV5-1 and TRBJ1-5; 8 bases are shared with TRBD1. Germline CDR1 reads SGHRS; CDR2 reads YFSETQ. This CDR3 comprises 16 residues. The junction had 3 bases not matched to a gene; V was cut back by 1 base and J by 0 bases. Here the CDR3 DNA reads TGCGCCAGCAGCTTGCCACAGGGGGATAGCAATCAGCCCCAGCATTTT. It codes for CASSLPQGDSNQPQHF.

The chain combines TRBV7-2 with TRBJ2-2; 7 bases are a match to TRBD2. The CDR3 totals 18 residues. Germline CDR1 reads SGHTA; CDR2 reads FQGNSA. With 7 bases clipped from V and 6 bases from J, the junction kept 20 bases outside the gene matches. The CDR3 loop is CASITHGAGVGLAGELFF. The CDR3 DNA is TGTGCCAGCATCACTCATGGGGCGGGAGTCGGTTTAGCCGGGGAGCTGTTTTTT.

The chain combines TRBV5-1 with TRBJ1-1; D gene unclear. From germline, CDR1 is SGHRS and CDR2 YFSETQ. V lost 6 bases to trimming and J lost 1 base, with 7 bases between them. CDR3 length equals 12 residues. The CDR3 loop is CASKSPNTEAFF. The CDR3, as DNA: TGCGCCAGCAAATCACCGAACACTGAAGCTTTCTTT.

The chain carries TRBV14 and TRBJ1-1; D might be TRBD1 (6 bases). Germline CDR1 SGHDN, CDR2 FVKESK. This CDR3 is built from 15 residues. V lost 2 bases and J 9 bases, leaving 19 bases between the germline ends. The CDR3: CASSQTTGTLDKAFF. The CDR3, as DNA: TGTGCCAGCAGCCAAACTACAGGGACTCTTGATAAAGCTTTCTTT.

The chain is built from TRBV12-5 and TRBJ1-1; a weak D match, TRBD1 (6 bases). Germline V gene lookup returns CDR1 LGHNT and CDR2 FRNRAP. CDR3 length: 13 amino acids. Trimming shortened V by 8 bases and J by 0 bases, and 10 bases separated the two germline ends. CDR3 sequence reads: CASSGQLNTEAFF. In nucleotides, the CDR3 is TGTGCTAGTTCCGGACAGCTGAACACTGAAGCTTTCTTT.

The chain carries TRBV6-5 and TRBJ2-7; TRBD1 or TRBD2 may be the D gene (5 bases each). V lost 8 bases and J 6 bases, leaving 11 bases between the germline ends. Germline CDR1 is MNHEY and CDR2 is SVGAGI. The CDR3 extends over 11 amino acids. In nucleotides, the CDR3 is TGTGCCAGCGTGGGGGTTGGCGAGCAGTACGTC. Translated, it gives CASVGVGEQYV.

The table lists this clone with a count of one. CDR3 coding DNA: TGTGCCAGCAGCGGAACTAGCGGGATCGTTGAGCAGTTCTTC. Translating it yields CASSGTSGIVEQFF. The chain joins TRBV9 to TRBJ2-1, with TRBD2 identical over 10 bases. This CDR3 comprises 14 residues. The V gene's germline CDR1 is SGDLS and CDR2 YYNGEE. Trimming removed 3 bases from V and 9 bases from J; junction bases left unmatched: 6.

The chain uses TRBV30 and TRBJ1-1; the D gene is possibly TRBD1 (6 bases). This CDR3 is built from 14 residues. V lost 1 base and J 2 bases, leaving 11 bases between the germline ends. Germline loops: CDR1 GTSNPN, CDR2 SVGIG (reference sequence). CDR3 loop: CAWSGRQANTEAFF. CDR3 sequence (DNA): TGTGCCTGGAGTGGTAGACAGGCTAACACTGAAGCTTTCTTT.